Reported below is one T cell receptor (beta chain). Its target is unknown. The data are from a study of OX40 agonist ivuxolimab in advanced cancers. Study observations and caveats: Relative to CD4+ cells, CD8+ T cells on average had more expanded clones.

Produced via immunoSEQ multiplex PCR; TCRdb's table is partial and in-frame only. The sample holds 70,000 to 85,000 clones; about four fifths are singletons and the top ten take over 2%. Germline V gene data show CDR1 as KGHSH and CDR2 as LQKENI. The CDR3 spans 17 residues. The germline V and J ends were trimmed by 2 bases and 8 bases, with 24 bases remaining between them. The clonotype was recovered from an adult with an advanced solid tumor such as melanoma, head and neck, liver or kidney cancer. Sequenced material: CD4+ or CD8+ T cells sorted from blood, taken in a trial of the OX40 agonist ivuxolimab. The chain links TRBV18 to TRBJ1-1, with D maybe TRBD1 (6 bases). As DNA, the CDR3 is TGTGCCAGCTCACCAAGGGGGGGCGTACAAGTGACGGCCGAAGCTTTCTTT. Encoded protein: CASSPRGGVQVTAEAFF.